The 9 T cell receptor beta chains reported below all come from one sample, sequenced in a study of Ad26.COV2.S vaccination and SARS-CoV-2 variants. The method was immunoSEQ multiplex PCR; TCRdb's version includes in-frame clones alone and lacks a portion of them. The sample contains 330,000 or so clones, almost 90% of which appear only once. Sample treatment: some 20 received Ad26.COV2.S at low or high dose, single or two shots; 5 received placebo; per-sample allocation not given. Material that was analyzed had been drawn on day 63 after the first vaccine or placebo injection. The sequenced sample was peripheral blood, obtained in a trial of Ad26.COV2.S vaccine versus placebo. The receptors derive from a person aged 18-65 years who received the Ad26.COV2.S COVID-19 vaccine or a placebo.

This clone came up once. V and J are TRBV19 and TRBJ1-2, with TRBD1 matching 8 bases. CDR3 length: 15 amino acids. Germline trimming cut 5 bases from V and 7 bases from J; bases unmatched to any gene: 12. Germline V lookup: CDR1 LNHDA, CDR2 SQIVND (reference sequence). The CDR3 DNA reads TGTGCCAGTAGTCCGAACCCGGGACAGGCATCTGGCTACACCTTC. Protein product: CASSPNPGQASGYTF.

The chain recombines TRBV5-1 with TRBJ1-6; 9 nucleotides agree with TRBD1. Germline loops: CDR1 SGHRS, CDR2 YFSETQ. CDR3 length: 16 residues. The trim removed 3 bases at V and 4 bases at J, leaving 5 bases unmatched. The CDR3 reads CASSWDRDTYNSPLHF. The CDR3 nucleotides are TGCGCCAGCAGCTGGGACAGGGATACATATAATTCACCCCTCCACTTT. The entire variable domain, with the rest obtained from reference TRBV5-1 and TRBJ1-6, is as follows: KAGVTQTPRYLIKTRGQQVTLSCSPISGHRSVSWYQQTPGQGLQFLFEYFSETQRNKGNFPGRFSGRQFSNSRSEMNVSTLELGDSALYLCASSWDRDTYNSPLHFGNGTRLTVT.

The V call is TRBV5-1, the J call TRBJ2-3, with 14 bases matching TRBD2. Germline V gene data show CDR1 as SGHRS and CDR2 as YFSETQ. The CDR3 is made up of 15 amino acids. The V segment lost 6 bases and the J segment 4 bases; nucleotides outside the gene matches: 4. The CDR3 sequence is CASKTSGRESDTQYF. The DNA for the CDR3 is TGCGCCAGCAAGACTAGCGGGAGGGAATCAGATACGCAGTATTTT.

The gene calls are TRBV6-2 or TRBV6-3 and TRBJ1-3; 7 bases match TRBD1. With V trimmed by 7 bases and J by 1 base, 16 bases remained unmatched. Germline V gene data show CDR1 as MNHEY and CDR2 as SVGEGT. The CDR3 loop spans 18 amino acids. The CDR3 loop reads CASTPAWDSNFSGNTIYF. CDR3 nucleotides: TGTGCCAGCACCCCCGCGTGGGACAGCAACTTTTCTGGAAACACCATATATTTT.

This chain connects TRBV7-9 to TRBJ1-2; a weak D match, TRBD1 (6 bases). V lost 5 bases and J lost 8, with 18 bases in between. This CDR3 is 14 amino acids long. Germline V CDR1 and CDR2: SEHNR, FQNEAQ (reference sequence). CDR3 bases: TGTGCCAGCAGCGGATCACCCACAGGGTACGGCTACACCTTC. Encoded protein: CASSGSPTGYGYTF.

The chain uses TRBV6-2 or TRBV6-3 and TRBJ2-1, with 9 nucleotides matching TRBD2. Germline CDR1 is MNHEY and CDR2 is SVGEGT. This CDR3 comprises 17 residues. Trimming took 1 base from V and 6 from J; bases not matched to a gene: 10. This CDR3 is CASSYLGAGGRFNEQFF. The CDR3, as DNA: TGTGCCAGCAGTTACTTAGGTGCGGGAGGGCGGTTCAATGAGCAGTTCTTC.

The chain links TRBV7-2 to TRBJ2-4; 7 nucleotides align to TRBD2. From germline, CDR1 is SGHTA and CDR2 FQGNSA. The CDR3 runs 13 residues. The V and J ends lost 8 bases and 5 bases, in that order; junction bases with no gene match: 6. The chain's CDR3 is CASSGTTQNIQYF. CDR3 DNA sequence: TGTGCCAGCTCGGGGACTACCCAAAACATTCAGTACTTC.

The chain uses TRBV29-1 and TRBJ1-1, with D maybe TRBD1 (5 bases). CDR1 is SQVTM and CDR2 is ANQGSEA in the germline V gene. The V end lost 5 bases, the J end lost 5 bases, and 18 bases lay between the germline ends. The CDR3 consists of 14 residues. The CDR3 spells CSVTDWGKPTEAFF. The CDR3 DNA reads as TGCAGCGTTACGGACTGGGGGAAGCCTACTGAAGCTTTCTTT. The entire variable domain, with the rest obtained from reference TRBV29-1 and TRBJ1-1, is as follows: SAVISQKPSRDICQRGTSLTIQCQVDSQVTMMFWYRQQPGQSLTLIATANQGSEATYESGFVIDKFPISRPNLTFSTLTVSNMSPEDSSIYLCSVTDWGKPTEAFFGQGTRLTVV.

The J gene is TRBJ2-1, the V gene TRBV7-2; unclear D gene. This CDR3 is 15 amino acids long. Germline V gene lookup returns CDR1 SGHTA and CDR2 FQGNSA. Trimming took 3 bases from V and 0 from J, leaving 9 bases between them. For the CDR3, the DNA is TGTGCCAGCAGCTTGTACTCGAGCTCCTACAATGAGCAGTTCTTC. As protein: CASSLYSSSYNEQFF.